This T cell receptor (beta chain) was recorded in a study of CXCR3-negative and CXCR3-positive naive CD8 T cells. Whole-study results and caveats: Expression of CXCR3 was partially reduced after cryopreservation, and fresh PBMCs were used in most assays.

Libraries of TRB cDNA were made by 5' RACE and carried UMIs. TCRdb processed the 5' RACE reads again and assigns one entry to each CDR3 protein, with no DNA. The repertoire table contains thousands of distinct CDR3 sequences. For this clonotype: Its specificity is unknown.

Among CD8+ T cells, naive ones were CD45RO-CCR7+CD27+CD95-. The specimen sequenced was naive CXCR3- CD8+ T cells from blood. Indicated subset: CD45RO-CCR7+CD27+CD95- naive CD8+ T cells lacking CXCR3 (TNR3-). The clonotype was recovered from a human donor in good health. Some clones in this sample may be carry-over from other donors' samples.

The CDR3 here is CSARLLVPDTQYF. V and J are TRBV20-1 and TRBJ2-3; TCRdb's D call of TRBD2 is untestable without DNA. From germline, CDR1 is DFQATT and CDR2 SNEGSKA (reference sequence). This CDR3 has 13 amino acids.